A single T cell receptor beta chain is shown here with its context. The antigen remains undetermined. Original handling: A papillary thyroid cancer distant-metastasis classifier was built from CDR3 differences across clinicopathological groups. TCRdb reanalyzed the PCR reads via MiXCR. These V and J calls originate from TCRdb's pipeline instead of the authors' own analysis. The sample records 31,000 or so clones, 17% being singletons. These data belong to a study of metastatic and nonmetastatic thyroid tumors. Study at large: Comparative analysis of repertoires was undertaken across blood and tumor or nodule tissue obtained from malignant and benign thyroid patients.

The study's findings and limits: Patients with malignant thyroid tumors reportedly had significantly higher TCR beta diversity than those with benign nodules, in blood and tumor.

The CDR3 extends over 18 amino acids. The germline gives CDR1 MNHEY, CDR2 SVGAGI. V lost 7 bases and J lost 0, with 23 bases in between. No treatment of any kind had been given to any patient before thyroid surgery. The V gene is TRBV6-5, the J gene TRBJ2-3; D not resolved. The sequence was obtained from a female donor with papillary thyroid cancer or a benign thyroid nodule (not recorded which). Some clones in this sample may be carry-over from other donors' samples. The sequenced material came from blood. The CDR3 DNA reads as TGTGCCAGCACCCAATGGTGTATAGCTGGGGTTAGCACAGATACGCAGTATTTT. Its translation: CASTQWCIAGVSTDTQYF.